This T cell receptor beta chain was profiled in a study of blood T cell repertoires in COVID-19. Original processing methods: Nucleated cell counts were estimated from reference gene primer amplification. The method was immunoSEQ multiplex PCR; TCRdb's version includes in-frame clones alone and lacks a portion of them. The V and J calls and clone size were taken over from that table, and D and trimming were inferred from the DNA. The table shows 95,000 to 120,000 clones, with around 85% occurring only once. The CDR3 runs 14 residues. Trimming at V came to 2 bases and at J to 10 bases, leaving 5 bases not matched to a gene. CDR1 and CDR2 (germline): MDHEN, SYDVKM. This clone was seen more than once but under ten times.

The sample comprised peripheral blood. The V gene is TRBV28, the J gene TRBJ2-1; 10 bases line up with TRBD2. This TCR derives from a human donor in a cohort sampled during active COVID-19. In DNA, the CDR3 is TGTGCCAGCAGTTTAGGACTAGCGGTGGTGGAGCAGTTCTTC. This sequence encodes CASSLGLAVVEQFF.